The rows below give T cell receptor beta chains drawn from one sample of a study of T cells after yellow fever vaccination. One entry per CDR3 protein, called by TCRdb with MiXCR from the 5' RACE reads. The sample lists 300,000 to 400,000 distinct CDR3 sequences; around 12% were seen once. The sequencing used CD4+ T cells sorted from PBMCs, collected 15 days after the yellow fever booster vaccination. These receptors came from a man younger than 35 who received the YFV17D yellow fever vaccine. The CDR3 runs from the conserved cysteine through the conserved F or W. The D gene is left open where the match is weak. Rows may omit the clone size; those that give it use once, few, many or a size class.

CDR3 length: 9; V gene: TRBV20-1; D gene: -; J gene: TRBJ2-1; clone size: many; CDR3 DNA: TGCAGTGCTAGAAGTGAGCAGTTCTTC; CDR3 protein: CSARSEQFF
CDR3 length: 15; V gene: TRBV6-2/TRBV6-3; D gene: -; J gene: TRBJ2-1; clone size: few; CDR3 DNA: TGTGCCAGCAGTTACCCCGGGATAGGCCGAAATGAGCAGTTCTTC; CDR3 protein: CASSYPGIGRNEQFF
CDR3 length: 14; V gene: TRBV3-1; D gene: -; J gene: TRBJ2-2; clone size: few; CDR3 DNA: TGTGCCAGCAGCCAAGGTCACGGTTACGGGGAGCTGTTTTTT; CDR3 protein: CASSQGHGYGELFF
CDR3 length: 16; V gene: TRBV20-1; D gene: -; J gene: TRBJ2-1; clone size: few; CDR3 DNA: TGCAGTACGGGGGGGCAGGGGGTATTTGTTGGGAATGAGCAGTTCTTC; CDR3 protein: CSTGGQGVFVGNEQFF
CDR3 length: 12; V gene: TRBV12-3/TRBV12-4; D gene: -; J gene: TRBJ1-6; clone size: -; CDR3 DNA: TGTGCCAGCAGTGCCGGCCGAGCGCCCCTCCACTTT; CDR3 protein: CASSAGRAPLHF
CDR3 length: 16; V gene: TRBV11-2; D gene: TRBD2; J gene: TRBJ2-3; clone size: many; CDR3 DNA: TGTGCCAGCAGCTTACAAGCGGGGCCGCGCACAGATACGCAGTATTTT; CDR3 protein: CASSLQAGPRTDTQYF
CDR3 length: 13; V gene: TRBV7-2; D gene: -; J gene: TRBJ1-2; clone size: -; CDR3 DNA: TGTGCCAGCAGCTCCCCCGGGGTCCTGGGCTACACCTTC; CDR3 protein: CASSSPGVLGYTF
CDR3 length: 15; V gene: TRBV4-2; D gene: -; J gene: TRBJ1-2; clone size: many; CDR3 DNA: TGTGCCAGCAGCCAAGATTCTCGGGATAACTATGGCTACACCTTC; CDR3 protein: CASSQDSRDNYGYTF
CDR3 length: 12; V gene: TRBV29-1; D gene: TRBD1; J gene: TRBJ2-2; clone size: few; CDR3 DNA: TGCAGCGTAGACAGGGGGACCGGGGAGCTGTTTTTT; CDR3 protein: CSVDRGTGELFF
CDR3 length: 14; V gene: TRBV5-1; D gene: -; J gene: TRBJ2-1; clone size: few; CDR3 DNA: TGCGCCAGCAGCTTGTCCCCAGGAAACAATGAGCAGTTCTTC; CDR3 protein: CASSLSPGNNEQFF
CDR3 length: 13; V gene: TRBV28; D gene: TRBD2; J gene: TRBJ2-4; clone size: -; CDR3 DNA: TGTGCCAGCAGTTCCCGGACTAGCGGGGGACCCGCCTTC; CDR3 protein: CASSSRTSGGPAF
CDR3 length: 17; V gene: TRBV4-1; D gene: -; J gene: TRBJ2-7; clone size: -; CDR3 DNA: TGCGCCAGCAGCCAAGGAGGTGGTGACAGAAGAACCTACGAGCAGTACTTC; CDR3 protein: CASSQGGGDRRTYEQYF
CDR3 length: 16; V gene: TRBV7-2; D gene: -; J gene: TRBJ2-1; clone size: -; CDR3 DNA: TGTGCCAGCAGCTTAGCGCTGGGGGCGTACTACAATGAGCAGTTCTTC; CDR3 protein: CASSLALGAYYNEQFF
CDR3 length: 12; V gene: TRBV12-3/TRBV12-4; D gene: -; J gene: TRBJ1-6; clone size: few; CDR3 DNA: TGTGCCAGCCATCAGAATAATTCACCCCTCCACTTT; CDR3 protein: CASHQNNSPLHF
CDR3 length: 16; V gene: TRBV12-3/TRBV12-4; D gene: TRBD1; J gene: TRBJ2-2; clone size: few; CDR3 DNA: TGTGCCAGCAGCTCCGCCAGGGACAGAAACACCGGGGAGCTGTTTTTT; CDR3 protein: CASSSARDRNTGELFF
CDR3 length: 15; V gene: TRBV5-1; D gene: TRBD1; J gene: TRBJ2-7; clone size: few; CDR3 DNA: TGCGCCAGCAGCTTCCCGGGACAGGTATCGGGCGAGCAGTACTTC; CDR3 protein: CASSFPGQVSGEQYF
CDR3 length: 13; V gene: TRBV10-2; D gene: -; J gene: TRBJ1-4; clone size: few; CDR3 DNA: TGCGCCAGCAAGGGGCAGTCGAATGAAAAACTGTTTTTT; CDR3 protein: CASKGQSNEKLFF
CDR3 length: 16; V gene: TRBV7-3; D gene: TRBD1; J gene: TRBJ2-2; clone size: -; CDR3 DNA: TGTGCCAGCAGCTTACTGAGGACAGGGGGGGCCGGGGAGCTGTTTTTT; CDR3 protein: CASSLLRTGGAGELFF
CDR3 length: 11; V gene: TRBV30; D gene: -; J gene: TRBJ2-7; clone size: -; CDR3 DNA: TGTGCCTGGGACAACTCCTACGAGCAGTACTTC; CDR3 protein: CAWDNSYEQYF
CDR3 length: 12; V gene: TRBV12-3/TRBV12-4; D gene: -; J gene: TRBJ2-3; clone size: -; CDR3 DNA: TGTGCCAGCAGGGAAACTGCAGATACGCAGTATTTT; CDR3 protein: CASRETADTQYF
CDR3 length: 16; V gene: TRBV7-2; D gene: TRBD1; J gene: TRBJ2-3; clone size: -; CDR3 DNA: TGTGCCAGCAGCTTACGGCGGACAGGGGGCGGGGATACGCAGTATTTT; CDR3 protein: CASSLRRTGGGDTQYF
CDR3 length: 13; V gene: TRBV30; D gene: TRBD1; J gene: TRBJ2-2; clone size: -; CDR3 DNA: TGTGCCTGCAGGGGGCTAAACACCGGGGAGCTGTTTTTT; CDR3 protein: CACRGLNTGELFF
CDR3 length: 17; V gene: TRBV5-6; D gene: TRBD1; J gene: TRBJ2-3; clone size: -; CDR3 DNA: TGTGCCAGCAGCTTGGCAGCCTGGGACAGAAACACAGATACGCAGTATTTT; CDR3 protein: CASSLAAWDRNTDTQYF
CDR3 length: 15; V gene: TRBV5-1; D gene: -; J gene: TRBJ2-3; clone size: -; CDR3 DNA: TGCGCCAGCAGGACTCTGGCGGGGGCCCCAGATACGCAGTATTTT; CDR3 protein: CASRTLAGAPDTQYF
CDR3 length: 13; V gene: TRBV2; D gene: -; J gene: TRBJ2-5; clone size: -; CDR3 DNA: TGTGCCAGCAGTGACGGCCTCCAAGAGACCCAGTACTTC; CDR3 protein: CASSDGLQETQYF
CDR3 length: 16; V gene: TRBV5-1; D gene: -; J gene: TRBJ2-1; clone size: few; CDR3 DNA: TGCGCCAGCAGCTTGGGGGGGGCCTTCCGCAACAATGAGCAGTTCTTC; CDR3 protein: CASSLGGAFRNNEQFF
CDR3 length: 13; V gene: TRBV7-9; D gene: -; J gene: TRBJ2-5; clone size: few; CDR3 DNA: TGTGCCAGCAGCCTGGGCGGCTCCGGGACCCAGTACTTC; CDR3 protein: CASSLGGSGTQYF
CDR3 length: 14; V gene: TRBV9; D gene: -; J gene: TRBJ2-3; clone size: -; CDR3 DNA: TGTGCCAGCAGCGGCCCGACCCCCACAGATACGCAGTATTTT; CDR3 protein: CASSGPTPTDTQYF
CDR3 length: 15; V gene: TRBV4-2; D gene: -; J gene: TRBJ2-5; clone size: -; CDR3 DNA: TGTGCCAGCAGCCATGGGGACGGGCAGCGAGAGACCCAGTACTTC; CDR3 protein: CASSHGDGQRETQYF
CDR3 length: 12; V gene: TRBV29-1; D gene: -; J gene: TRBJ1-1; clone size: -; CDR3 DNA: TGCAGCGTTGCGACAGGTTACACTGAAGCTTTCTTT; CDR3 protein: CSVATGYTEAFF
CDR3 length: 15; V gene: TRBV4-3; D gene: -; J gene: TRBJ1-1; clone size: few; CDR3 DNA: TGCGCCAGCAGCCAAGATGTGTGGGCTCGACGCGATGCTTTCTTT; CDR3 protein: CASSQDVWARRDAFF
CDR3 length: 16; V gene: TRBV6-5; D gene: TRBD2; J gene: TRBJ2-1; clone size: few; CDR3 DNA: TGTGCCAGCAGTTACTTGTCTAGCGGGGGGTACAATGAGCAGTTCTTC; CDR3 protein: CASSYLSSGGYNEQFF
CDR3 length: 14; V gene: TRBV7-2; D gene: -; J gene: TRBJ2-3; clone size: many; CDR3 DNA: TGTGCCAGCAGCTTTTACACGGTTACAGATACGCAGTATTTT; CDR3 protein: CASSFYTVTDTQYF
CDR3 length: 13; V gene: TRBV11-2; D gene: TRBD1; J gene: TRBJ2-3; clone size: few; CDR3 DNA: TGTGCCAGCAGCATGACAGGGACGGATACGCAGTATTTT; CDR3 protein: CASSMTGTDTQYF
CDR3 length: 13; V gene: TRBV7-2; D gene: -; J gene: TRBJ2-2; clone size: -; CDR3 DNA: TGTGCCAGCAGCCTCAGGGTCACCGGGGAGCTGTTTTTT; CDR3 protein: CASSLRVTGELFF
CDR3 length: 14; V gene: TRBV7-6; D gene: -; J gene: TRBJ1-5; clone size: few; CDR3 DNA: TGTGCCAGCAGCCCGATTGACAGTCATCAGCCCCAGCATTTT; CDR3 protein: CASSPIDSHQPQHF
CDR3 length: 18; V gene: TRBV10-3; D gene: -; J gene: TRBJ2-1; clone size: -; CDR3 DNA: TGTGCCATCACTGAGGGGGGACAAGGACTAGGGCGCTACAATGAGCAGTTCTTC; CDR3 protein: CAITEGGQGLGRYNEQFF
CDR3 length: 15; V gene: TRBV5-1; D gene: TRBD2; J gene: TRBJ2-1; clone size: few; CDR3 DNA: TGCGCCAGCAGCCCTACTAGCGGGGGGGATTATGAGCAGTTCTTC; CDR3 protein: CASSPTSGGDYEQFF
CDR3 length: 16; V gene: TRBV12-3/TRBV12-4; D gene: -; J gene: TRBJ2-3; clone size: -; CDR3 DNA: -; CDR3 protein: CASSSSDRPSTDTQYF
CDR3 length: 13; V gene: TRBV7-2; D gene: -; J gene: TRBJ2-5; clone size: few; CDR3 DNA: TGTGCCAGCAGCCCCGAGCGTCGGGAGACCCAGTACTTC; CDR3 protein: CASSPERRETQYF
CDR3 length: 14; V gene: TRBV25-1; D gene: -; J gene: TRBJ2-5; clone size: -; CDR3 DNA: TGTGCCAGCAGCCTCCGAGCAGGGTCAGAGACCCAGTACTTC; CDR3 protein: CASSLRAGSETQYF
CDR3 length: 13; V gene: TRBV6-5; D gene: -; J gene: TRBJ2-7; clone size: many; CDR3 DNA: TGTGCCAGCAGCCCACATTCGGACGGGGAGCAGTACTTC; CDR3 protein: CASSPHSDGEQYF
CDR3 length: 12; V gene: TRBV2; D gene: -; J gene: TRBJ2-1; clone size: many; CDR3 DNA: TGTGCCAGCAGTGGCTCCTACAATGAGCAGTTCTTC; CDR3 protein: CASSGSYNEQFF
CDR3 length: 14; V gene: TRBV18; D gene: -; J gene: TRBJ2-1; clone size: -; CDR3 DNA: TGTGCCAGCTCACGAGGGGGCAGGAGGGATGAGCAGTTCTTC; CDR3 protein: CASSRGGRRDEQFF
CDR3 length: 14; V gene: TRBV18; D gene: TRBD1; J gene: TRBJ2-7; clone size: few; CDR3 DNA: TGTGCCAGCTCACCGGCCCAGGGGGCTGAGGAGCAGTACTTC; CDR3 protein: CASSPAQGAEEQYF
CDR3 length: 15; V gene: TRBV2; D gene: TRBD1; J gene: TRBJ1-5; clone size: -; CDR3 DNA: TGTGCCAGCAGCGCAACCGGGACAGGTTATCAGCCCCAGCATTTT; CDR3 protein: CASSATGTGYQPQHF
CDR3 length: 19; V gene: TRBV3-1; D gene: -; J gene: TRBJ2-6; clone size: few; CDR3 DNA: TGTGCCAGCAGTCCGTTTGGGGCCATGGCCCTCTCTAGGGCCAACGTCCTGACTTTC; CDR3 protein: CASSPFGAMALSRANVLTF
CDR3 length: 13; V gene: TRBV12-3/TRBV12-4; D gene: -; J gene: TRBJ1-2; clone size: -; CDR3 DNA: TGTGCCAGCAGGACAACTGGGGCCTATGGCTACACCTTC; CDR3 protein: CASRTTGAYGYTF
CDR3 length: 17; V gene: TRBV11-2; D gene: -; J gene: TRBJ1-2; clone size: few; CDR3 DNA: TGTGCCAGCAGCTTAATGGGCGGACAGTTCGATGATCCCTCCCTTCCCTTC; CDR3 protein: CASSLMGGQFDDPSLPF
CDR3 length: 14; V gene: TRBV7-9; D gene: -; J gene: TRBJ1-5; clone size: -; CDR3 DNA: TGTGCCAGCAGCTTGGGGGATACGATCCAGCCCCAGCATTTT; CDR3 protein: CASSLGDTIQPQHF
CDR3 length: 15; V gene: TRBV7-2; D gene: TRBD2; J gene: TRBJ2-5; clone size: few; CDR3 DNA: TGTGCCAGCAGCTTCGCGGGGGGGCGGCAAGAGACCCAGTACTTC; CDR3 protein: CASSFAGGRQETQYF
CDR3 length: 10; V gene: TRBV7-3; D gene: TRBD1; J gene: TRBJ1-2; clone size: -; CDR3 DNA: TGCCAGGGGGTAAGGCGAGGCTACACCTTC; CDR3 protein: CQGVRRGYTF
CDR3 length: 12; V gene: TRBV7-2; D gene: -; J gene: TRBJ2-1; clone size: few; CDR3 DNA: TGTGCCAGCAGCTTAGCTTCGTATGAGCAGTTCTTC; CDR3 protein: CASSLASYEQFF
CDR3 length: 16; V gene: TRBV15; D gene: -; J gene: TRBJ1-5; clone size: -; CDR3 DNA: TGTGCCACCAGCAGGTTAACTGCCTATAGCAATCAGCCCCAGCATTTT; CDR3 protein: CATSRLTAYSNQPQHF
CDR3 length: 14; V gene: TRBV20-1; D gene: -; J gene: TRBJ2-2; clone size: -; CDR3 DNA: TGCAGTGCTGGGGGTGTCAGGAACACCGGGGAGCTGTTTTTT; CDR3 protein: CSAGGVRNTGELFF
CDR3 length: 14; V gene: TRBV7-9; D gene: -; J gene: TRBJ1-1; clone size: -; CDR3 DNA: TGTGCCAGCAGCTCCAGACAGGATGACACTGAAGCTTTCTTT; CDR3 protein: CASSSRQDDTEAFF
CDR3 length: 15; V gene: TRBV4-2; D gene: -; J gene: TRBJ2-5; clone size: -; CDR3 DNA: TGTGCCAGCAGCCACGACCAGTACTCCCAAGAGACCCAGTACTTC; CDR3 protein: CASSHDQYSQETQYF
CDR3 length: 14; V gene: TRBV4-1; D gene: TRBD1; J gene: TRBJ2-5; clone size: few; CDR3 DNA: TGCGCCAGCAGCCAGGGGGACAGGCAAGAGACCCAGTACTTC; CDR3 protein: CASSQGDRQETQYF
CDR3 length: 15; V gene: TRBV18; D gene: -; J gene: TRBJ2-7; clone size: -; CDR3 DNA: TGTGCCAGCTCACCCCAGGGACACACCTCCTACGAGCAGTACTTC; CDR3 protein: CASSPQGHTSYEQYF
CDR3 length: 16; V gene: TRBV5-1; D gene: TRBD1; J gene: TRBJ1-2; clone size: -; CDR3 DNA: TGCGCCAGCAGCCAAACCCCTGGGACAGGGACTTATGGCTACACCTTC; CDR3 protein: CASSQTPGTGTYGYTF